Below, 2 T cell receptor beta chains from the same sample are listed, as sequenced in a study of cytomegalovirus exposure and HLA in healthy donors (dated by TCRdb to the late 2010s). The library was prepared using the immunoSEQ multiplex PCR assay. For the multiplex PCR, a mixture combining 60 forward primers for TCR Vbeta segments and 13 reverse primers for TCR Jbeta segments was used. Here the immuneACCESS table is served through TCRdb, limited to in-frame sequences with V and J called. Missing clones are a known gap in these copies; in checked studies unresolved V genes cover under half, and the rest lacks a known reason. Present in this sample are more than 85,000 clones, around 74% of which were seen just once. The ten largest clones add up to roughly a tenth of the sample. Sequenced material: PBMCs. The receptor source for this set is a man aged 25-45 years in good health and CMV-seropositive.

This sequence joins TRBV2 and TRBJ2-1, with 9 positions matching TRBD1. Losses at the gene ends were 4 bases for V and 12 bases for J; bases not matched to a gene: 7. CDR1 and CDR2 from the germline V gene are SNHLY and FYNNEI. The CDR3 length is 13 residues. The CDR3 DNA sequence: TGTGCCAGCAGTGGAGAGACAGGGGGGCGGCAGTTCTTC. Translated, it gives CASSGETGGRQFF.

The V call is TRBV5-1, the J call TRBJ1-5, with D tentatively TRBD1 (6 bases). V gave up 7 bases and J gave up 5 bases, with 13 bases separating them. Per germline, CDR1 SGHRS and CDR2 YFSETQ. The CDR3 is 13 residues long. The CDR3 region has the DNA TGCGCCAGCGCAGTACAGGGAGATCAGCCCCAGCATTTT. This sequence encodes CASAVQGDQPQHF.